This T cell receptor (beta chain) was profiled in a study of early T cells in non-severe SARS-CoV-2 infection. Trimming pared 5 bases from V and 0 bases from J, leaving 8 bases between. The CDR3 spans 13 residues. Germline values: CDR1 SGHVS, CDR2 FQNEAQ. From the 5' RACE reads, TCRdb called clonotypes with MiXCR, one entry per CDR3 protein. The sample has over 55,000 distinct CDR3 sequences, around 9.9% seen once. In its sample, this clonotype was seen many times. This chain links TRBV7-8 with TRBJ2-7; D unresolved. The TCR was taken from an adult who was a healthcare worker with PCR-confirmed SARS-CoV-2 infection or an uninfected control (not recorded which). The sample comprised whole blood. CDR3 loop: CASSMDSSYEQYV. The CDR3 bases are TGTGCCAGCAGCATGGATAGCTCCTACGAGCAGTACGTC.